This paragraph reports one T cell receptor beta chain. Compared with germline, one end of the junction differs, possibly owing to a read error. Germline lookup yields CDR1 DFQATT and CDR2 SNEGSKA (reference sequence). The length of the CDR3 is 11 residues. This record comes from a study of T cells after yellow fever vaccination. TCRdb processed the 5' RACE reads anew with MiXCR; each CDR3 protein has one entry. This table holds roughly 240,000 distinct CDR3 sequences, approximately 6.7% found once. This chain uses TRBV20-1 with TRBJ1-2; no clear D. Sequences were derived from CD4+ T cells sorted from PBMCs, sampled on the day of the yellow fever booster vaccination. The clonotype comes from a man aged 25 to 40 who received the YFV17D yellow fever vaccine. The CDR3 bases are TGCTGTGCTAGTTGGGGAAATGGCTACACCTTC. Translated, it gives CCASWGNGYTF.